This T cell receptor (beta chain) came from a study of response to subunit inactivated influenza vaccine. This CDR3 comprises 14 residues. The ends lost 3 bases at V and 5 bases at J; junction bases unmatched: 4. Looked up from germline, CDR1 is LGHDT and CDR2 is YNNKEL (reference sequence). TCRdb re-called the RT-PCR reads with MiXCR, one entry per CDR3 protein. This sample yields more than 200,000 distinct CDR3 sequences, of which over 9% are seen a single time; approximately 7.8% belongs to the top ten. A remark on this clonotype: Antigen unknown.

Study results and limitations: The study's authors posited that every seasonal influenza vaccination enlists few new T cells.

The sequence was collected from a man aged 50-60 years who received an inactivated influenza vaccine. The chain has TRBV3-1 and TRBJ2-7; 10 positions match TRBD1. The specimen comprised non-naive T cells sorted from PBMCs, sampled around 15 days before vaccination. CDR3 residues: CASSHRDRGNEQYF. For the CDR3, the DNA is TGTGCCAGCAGCCACCGGGACAGGGGTAACGAGCAGTACTTC.